Reported below is one TCR beta chain. This sample is part of a study of blood T cell repertoires in COVID-19. Study as a whole: PBMCs, B-cell-depleted T cells, or T cells provided the cDNA or gDNA that made up the material.

The method was immunoSEQ multiplex PCR; TCRdb's version includes in-frame clones alone and lacks a portion of them. The data show around 190,000 clones, with 76% seen just once and approximately 9% held by the top ten. Trimming left V 2 bases short and J 5 bases short, with 10 bases between. The CDR3 extends over 13 amino acids. From germline, CDR1 is MNHEY and CDR2 SVGEGT. The sequenced material came from peripheral blood. The clonotype originates from a woman aged 45-65 years with active or convalescent COVID-19. This chain connects TRBV6-2 or TRBV6-3 to TRBJ2-7, with a weak D call TRBD1 (5 bases). The CDR3 bases are TGTGCCAGCAGTTACAACCCAGGGAACGAGCAGTACTTC. It specifies CASSYNPGNEQYF.